The source of this TCR beta chain is a study of T cell repertoires in cytomegalovirus infection. Study overall: Evidence of both CMV infection and a matching HLA type came from public TCR beta signatures.

About this clonotype: Its target is not known.

TCRdb recomputed calls from the reads with MiXCR, one row per CDR3 protein. This sample yields some 400,000 distinct CDR3 sequences, of which approximately 31% are seen a single time; around 15% belongs to the top ten. General study results and limits: The cumulative frequency of public TCR beta families identified carriers of CMV plus the relevant HLA. HLA-C-restricted TCR beta clonotypes specific for CMV led the ex vivo response.

Deletions cut 6 bases from V and 3 bases from J, with 5 bases between. The CDR3 loop spans 11 amino acids. The germline V gene encodes CDR1 KGHDR and CDR2 SFDVKD. The material sequenced was PBMCs. This chain joins TRBV24-1 and TRBJ2-7, with unresolved D. The receptor was isolated from a human donor in good health (CMV status not recorded). Some clones in this sample may be carry-over from other donors' samples. The CDR3 region is CATSQSYEQYF. The CDR3 DNA follows: TGTGCCACCAGTCAGAGCTACGAGCAGTACTTC.